Listed below are T cell receptor beta chains from one sample, sequenced in a study of blood T cell repertoires in COVID-19. TCRdb keeps only in-frame clones here, not all; method: immunoSEQ multiplex PCR. The profile shows 210,000 or so clones, over 75% of them singletons. Material: peripheral blood. Receptors originate from a man between 45 and 60 years old with acute or convalescent COVID-19. CDR3s include the opening cysteine and the closing phenylalanine or tryptophan. A D gene is named only where the DNA matches it firmly.

cdr3_aa: CASGLVQGVRAGELFF
v_call: TRBV12-5
j_call: TRBJ2-2
d_call: -

cdr3_aa: CASSVQGAPTGELFF
v_call: TRBV7-2
j_call: TRBJ2-2
d_call: TRBD1

cdr3_aa: CASSPLGQGTYSNQPQHF
v_call: TRBV18
j_call: TRBJ1-5
d_call: TRBD1

cdr3_aa: CASSLGQGPYNSPLHF
v_call: TRBV5-1
j_call: TRBJ1-6
d_call: -

cdr3_aa: CASSIGQGASYTF
v_call: TRBV12-3/TRBV12-4
j_call: TRBJ1-2
d_call: TRBD1

cdr3_aa: CASRTDRPNTEAFF
v_call: TRBV27
j_call: TRBJ1-1
d_call: -

cdr3_aa: CASSLLTRPSYEQYF
v_call: TRBV2
j_call: TRBJ2-7
d_call: -

cdr3_aa: CASAGNWGTNTEAFF
v_call: TRBV2
j_call: TRBJ1-1
d_call: -

cdr3_aa: CASSSQTGPLTGELFF
v_call: TRBV5-1
j_call: TRBJ2-2
d_call: TRBD1

cdr3_aa: CASSQVERSYTF
v_call: TRBV4-2
j_call: TRBJ1-2
d_call: -

cdr3_aa: CASSLWGGDNSPLHF
v_call: TRBV7-9
j_call: TRBJ1-6
d_call: -